This TCR beta chain was identified during a study of early T cells in non-severe SARS-CoV-2 infection. Across the whole study: Sequencing of bulk RNA from unsorted whole blood was done, without chain pairing.

MiXCR, applied by TCRdb to the 5' RACE reads, yields one record per CDR3 protein. Found here are about 77,000 distinct CDR3 sequences, roughly 9.4% of them singletons; the top ten hold about 5.3%. J gave up 7 bases and V 10 bases, and 13 bases lay outside the gene matches. CDR1 is MNHNY and CDR2 is SVGAGI in the germline V gene (reference sequence). The CDR3 extends over 15 amino acids. The receptor comes from an adult who was a healthcare worker with PCR-confirmed SARS-CoV-2 infection or an uninfected control (not recorded which). V and J are TRBV6-6 and TRBJ2-2, with TRBD1 matching over 9 bases. Material for sequencing was whole blood. The CDR3 here is CATSPGTGRVGELFF. The CDR3 DNA is TGTGCCACCTCTCCCGGGACAGGGAGGGTCGGGGAGCTGTTTTTT.